This is a list of T cell receptor beta chains from one sample in a study of T cells after yellow fever vaccination. MiXCR, run by TCRdb on the 5' RACE reads, gives a single entry per CDR3 protein. The sample includes about 340,000 distinct CDR3 sequences, 8.7% of them seen just once. Sequenced here: PBMCs, sampled on the day of the first yellow fever vaccination. These TCRs come from a man between 18 and 29 years old who received the YFV17D yellow fever vaccine. Each CDR3 is given with its conserved first and last residue. The D gene is left open where the match is weak. Not all rows give a size; the values are once, few, many and, for expanded clones, a class.

abundance,j_gene,v_gene,d_gene,CDR3aa,CDR3nt
NA,TRBJ1-1,TRBV20-1,TRBD1,CSAGQGVDTEAFF,TGCAGTGCGGGTCAGGGGGTGGACACTGAAGCTTTCTTT
few,TRBJ2-2,TRBV27,NA,CASHPQRRDTRPYTGELFF,TGTGCCAGCCACCCCCAACGACGGGACACTCGTCCGTACACCGGGGAGCTGTTTTTT
NA,TRBJ2-7,TRBV5-8,NA,CASSLAENYEQYF,TGTGCCAGCAGCTTGGCGGAGAACTACGAGCAGTACTTC
few,TRBJ2-2,TRBV5-1,TRBD1,CASSVLPGQGSTGELFF,TGCGCCAGCAGCGTTTTACCGGGACAGGGATCCACCGGGGAGCTGTTTTTT
few,TRBJ2-5,TRBV14,NA,CASSQIRGGGETQYF,TGTGCCAGCAGCCAAATCAGGGGAGGCGGAGAGACCCAGTACTTC
many,TRBJ1-1,TRBV3-1,NA,CASSQGSGAEAFF,TGTGCCAGCAGCCAAGGAAGCGGGGCTGAAGCTTTCTTT
NA,TRBJ2-3,TRBV29-1,NA,CSLRGRATDTQYF,TGCAGCCTACGAGGCAGGGCCACAGATACGCAGTATTTT
many,TRBJ2-5,TRBV12-3/TRBV12-4,NA,CASSRATPTQYF,TGTGCCAGCAGTCGGGCCACGCCGACCCAGTACTTC
NA,TRBJ2-1,TRBV7-3,TRBD2,CASSREAGAYNEQFF,TGTGCCAGCAGCCGAGAAGCGGGGGCATACAATGAGCAGTTCTTC
few,TRBJ1-2,TRBV5-1,TRBD1,CASSPGQGNDGYTF,TGCGCCAGCAGCCCGGGACAGGGTAATGATGGCTACACCTTC
many,TRBJ2-2,TRBV5-6,NA,CASSLDPGELFF,TGTGCCAGCAGCTTGGACCCCGGGGAGCTGTTTTTT
many,TRBJ2-3,TRBV11-2,TRBD2,CASRNGTSRSTDTQYF,TGTGCCAGCAGGAACGGGACTAGCCGAAGCACAGATACGCAGTATTTT
few,TRBJ1-2,TRBV6-5,TRBD1,CASRYQGVGNYGYTF,TGTGCCAGCAGATATCAGGGGGTAGGGAACTATGGCTACACCTTC
many,TRBJ2-7,TRBV20-1,NA,CSAPKGGSYEQYF,TGCAGTGCTCCGAAGGGGGGAAGCTACGAGCAGTACTTC
NA,TRBJ2-2,TRBV5-4,TRBD1,CASSTGGGWSTGELFF,TGTGCCAGCAGCACAGGGGGCGGGTGGAGCACCGGGGAGCTGTTTTTT
many,TRBJ1-5,TRBV6-2/TRBV6-3,NA,CASSHDGYNQPQHF,TGTGCCAGCAGCCATGACGGATACAATCAGCCCCAGCATTTT
few,TRBJ1-1,TRBV5-1,NA,CASSQPTGTEAFF,TGCGCCAGCAGCCAACCAACGGGCACTGAAGCTTTCTTT
few,TRBJ2-5,TRBV7-9,NA,CASTDGAVQETQYF,TGTGCCAGCACCGACGGAGCCGTCCAAGAGACCCAGTACTTC
few,TRBJ2-1,TRBV18,NA,CASSVAPAYNEQFF,TGTGCCAGCTCAGTAGCCCCCGCTTACAATGAGCAGTTCTTC
NA,TRBJ2-7,TRBV5-1,TRBD2,CASSPRTSGGVYEQYF,TGCGCCAGCAGCCCTCGGACTAGCGGGGGAGTATACGAGCAGTACTTC
many,TRBJ1-2,TRBV20-1,NA,CSARKLVYGYTF,TGCAGTGCTAGAAAGTTGGTCTATGGCTACACCTTC
few,TRBJ2-4,TRBV5-6,TRBD1,CASSPGTGRNIQYF,TGTGCCAGCAGCCCCGGGACAGGGCGGAACATTCAGTACTTC
few,TRBJ2-2,TRBV4-1,TRBD2,CASSHQSGGISGELFF,TGCGCCAGCAGCCATCAGAGCGGGGGGATCTCCGGGGAGCTGTTTTTT
few,TRBJ1-2,TRBV11-1,TRBD1,CASSPRQGSYGYTF,TGTGCCAGCAGCCCGCGACAGGGATCCTATGGCTACACCTTC
few,TRBJ2-7,TRBV7-2,TRBD1,CASSSWGQSPYEQYF,TGTGCCAGCAGCTCGTGGGGACAGAGCCCCTACGAGCAGTACTTC
many,TRBJ2-5,TRBV5-1,TRBD2,CASSVRGEETQYF,TGCGCCAGCAGCGTTCGGGGGGAAGAGACCCAGTACTTC
many,TRBJ2-7,TRBV12-3/TRBV12-4,TRBD2,CASRAGTSAYEQYF,TGTGCCAGCAGGGCCGGGACTAGCGCCTACGAGCAGTACTTC
many,TRBJ2-7,TRBV6-1,NA,CASRHLPSGHYEQYF,TGTGCCAGCAGGCACCTCCCCTCGGGACATTACGAGCAGTACTTC
few,TRBJ2-5,TRBV5-4,NA,CASSFTEETQYF,TGTGCCAGCAGCTTCACGGAAGAGACCCAGTACTTC
NA,TRBJ1-2,TRBV19,NA,CASSIRTVNYGYTF,TGTGCCAGTAGTATTCGGACGGTTAACTATGGCTACACCTTC
NA,TRBJ1-1,TRBV5-1,NA,CASSLAGAGTNTEAFF,TGCGCCAGCAGCTTGGCCGGGGCAGGGACGAACACTGAAGCTTTCTTT
many,TRBJ1-1,TRBV18,NA,CASSPGGLNTEAFF,TGTGCCAGCTCACCAGGGGGCCTGAACACTGAAGCTTTCTTT
NA,TRBJ2-5,TRBV12-3/TRBV12-4,NA,CASSFVRQETQYF,TGTGCCAGCAGTTTCGTACGACAAGAGACCCAGTACTTC
NA,TRBJ2-7,TRBV5-6,NA,CASSLSGTLYEQYF,TGTGCCAGCAGCTTGTCCGGCACACTCTACGAGCAGTACTTC
NA,TRBJ1-2,TRBV6-1,NA,CASKQGTDSYGYTF,TGTGCCAGCAAACAAGGCACAGACTCCTATGGCTACACCTTC
NA,TRBJ1-4,TRBV11-2,NA,CASSNRELKLFF,TGTGCCAGCAGCAACAGGGAATTGAAACTGTTTTTT
many,TRBJ2-2,TRBV5-1,TRBD2,CASRRSGGNTGELFF,TGCGCCAGCAGGAGAAGCGGGGGAAACACCGGGGAGCTGTTTTTT
few,TRBJ1-2,TRBV30,NA,CAWSPSVVGPGTF,NA
many,TRBJ2-7,TRBV24-1,TRBD1,CATIQGYEQYF,TGTGCCACCATACAGGGGTACGAGCAGTACTTC
few,TRBJ1-3,TRBV6-5,NA,CASSYSGHGSGNTIYF,TGTGCCAGCAGTTACTCGGGACACGGCTCTGGAAACACCATATATTTT
NA,TRBJ1-1,TRBV7-2,NA,CASSSMAGGVTEAFF,TGTGCCAGCAGCTCGATGGCGGGAGGGGTCACTGAAGCTTTCTTT
many,TRBJ1-2,TRBV5-1,NA,CASSLVGDDYGYTF,TGCGCCAGCAGCTTGGTGGGCGACGACTATGGCTACACCTTC